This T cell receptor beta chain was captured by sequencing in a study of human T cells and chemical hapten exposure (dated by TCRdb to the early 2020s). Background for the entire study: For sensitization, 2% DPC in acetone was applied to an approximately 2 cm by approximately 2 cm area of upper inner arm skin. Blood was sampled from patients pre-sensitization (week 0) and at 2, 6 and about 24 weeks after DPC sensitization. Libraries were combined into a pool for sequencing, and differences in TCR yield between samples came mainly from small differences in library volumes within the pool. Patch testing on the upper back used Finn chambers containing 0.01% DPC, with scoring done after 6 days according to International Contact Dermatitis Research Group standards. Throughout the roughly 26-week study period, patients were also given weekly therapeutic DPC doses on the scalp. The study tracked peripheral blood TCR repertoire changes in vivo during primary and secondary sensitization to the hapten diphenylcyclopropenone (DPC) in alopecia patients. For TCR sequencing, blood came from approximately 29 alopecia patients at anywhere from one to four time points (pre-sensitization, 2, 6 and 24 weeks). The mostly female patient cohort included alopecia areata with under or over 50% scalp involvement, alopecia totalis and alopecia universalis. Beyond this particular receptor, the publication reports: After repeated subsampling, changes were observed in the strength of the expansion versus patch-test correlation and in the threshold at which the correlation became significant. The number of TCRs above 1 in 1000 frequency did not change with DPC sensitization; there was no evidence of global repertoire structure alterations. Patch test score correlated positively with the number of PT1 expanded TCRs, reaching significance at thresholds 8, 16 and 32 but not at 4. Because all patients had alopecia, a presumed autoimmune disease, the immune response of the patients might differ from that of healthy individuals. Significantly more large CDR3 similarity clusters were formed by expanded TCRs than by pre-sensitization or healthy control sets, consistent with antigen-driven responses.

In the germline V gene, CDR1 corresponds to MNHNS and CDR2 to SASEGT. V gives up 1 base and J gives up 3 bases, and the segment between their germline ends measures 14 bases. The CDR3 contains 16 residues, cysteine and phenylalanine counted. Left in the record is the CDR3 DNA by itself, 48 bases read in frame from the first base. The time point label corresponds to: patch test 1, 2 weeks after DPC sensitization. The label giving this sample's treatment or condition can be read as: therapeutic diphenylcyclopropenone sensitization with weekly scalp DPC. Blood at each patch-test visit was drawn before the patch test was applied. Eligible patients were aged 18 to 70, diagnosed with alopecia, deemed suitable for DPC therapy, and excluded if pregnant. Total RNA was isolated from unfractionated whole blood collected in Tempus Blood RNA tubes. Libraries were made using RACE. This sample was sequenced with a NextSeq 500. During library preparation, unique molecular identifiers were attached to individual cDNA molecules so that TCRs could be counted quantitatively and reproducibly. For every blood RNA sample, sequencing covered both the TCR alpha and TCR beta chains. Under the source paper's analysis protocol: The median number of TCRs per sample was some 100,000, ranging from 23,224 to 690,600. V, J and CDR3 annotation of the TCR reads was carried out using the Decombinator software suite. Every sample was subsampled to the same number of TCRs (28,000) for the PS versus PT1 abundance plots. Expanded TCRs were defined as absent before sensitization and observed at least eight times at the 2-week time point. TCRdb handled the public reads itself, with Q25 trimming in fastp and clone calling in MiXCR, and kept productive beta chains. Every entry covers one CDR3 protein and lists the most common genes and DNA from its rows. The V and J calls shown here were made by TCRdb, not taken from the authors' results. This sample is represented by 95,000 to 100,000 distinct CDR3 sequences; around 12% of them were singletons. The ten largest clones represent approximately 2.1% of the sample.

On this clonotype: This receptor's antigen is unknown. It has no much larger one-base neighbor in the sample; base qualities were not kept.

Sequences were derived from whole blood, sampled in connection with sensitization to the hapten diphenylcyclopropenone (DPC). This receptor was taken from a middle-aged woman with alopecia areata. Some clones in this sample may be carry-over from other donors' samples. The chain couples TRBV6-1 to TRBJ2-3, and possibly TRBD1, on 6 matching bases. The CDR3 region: CASSEVQGFLTDTQYF. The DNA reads TGTGCCAGCAGTGAAGTGCAGGGGTTTCTGACAGATACGCAGTATTTT.